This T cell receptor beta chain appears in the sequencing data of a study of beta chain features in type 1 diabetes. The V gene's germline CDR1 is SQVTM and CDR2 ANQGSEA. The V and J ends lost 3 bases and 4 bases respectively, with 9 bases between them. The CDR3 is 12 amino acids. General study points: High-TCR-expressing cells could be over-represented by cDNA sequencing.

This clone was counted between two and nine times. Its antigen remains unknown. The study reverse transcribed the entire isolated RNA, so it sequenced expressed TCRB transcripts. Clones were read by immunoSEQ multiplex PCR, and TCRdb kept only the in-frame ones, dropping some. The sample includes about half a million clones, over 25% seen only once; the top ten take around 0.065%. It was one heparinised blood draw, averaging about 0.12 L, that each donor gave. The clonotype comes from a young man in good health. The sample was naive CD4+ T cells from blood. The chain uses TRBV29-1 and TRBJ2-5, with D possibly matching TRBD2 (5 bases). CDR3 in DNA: TGCAGCGTTGATTCCGCGGGAGAGACCCAGTACTTC. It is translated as CSVDSAGETQYF.